A selection of T cell receptor beta chains follows, all from one sample in a study of spatial heterogeneity in lung cancer. TCRdb reanalysed the 5' RACE reads using MiXCR and keeps one entry per CDR3 protein. The data contain a few thousand distinct CDR3 sequences, roughly 8.6% of them singletons. This specimen was lung tumor tissue, taken at surgery. These receptors were collected from a male donor with early-stage non-small cell lung cancer. Both conserved end residues are part of each CDR3. Each record gives: J gene, D gene, clone size, V gene, CDR3 protein, CDR3 DNA. A D gene is named only where the DNA matches it firmly. For some rows the clone size is stated as once, few or many, or as a class when expanded; others skip it.

>TRBJ1-3|NA|medium-sized|TRBV7-2
CASSLGRADTIYF
TGTGCCAGCAGCTTAGGAAGGGCGGACACCATATATTTT
>TRBJ1-5|NA|many|TRBV7-9
CASTSAGHGNQPQHF
TGTGCCAGCACCTCTGCGGGACACGGCAATCAGCCCCAGCATTTT
>TRBJ2-3|TRBD1|medium-sized|TRBV24-1
CATSDPSLLRGLADTQYF
TGTGCCACCAGTGATCCATCCCTCCTCAGGGGGTTGGCAGATACGCAGTATTTT
>TRBJ2-1|TRBD2|medium-sized|TRBV20-1
CSARGLAREGGEQFF
TGCAGTGCTAGGGGATTGGCGCGGGAGGGCGGTGAGCAGTTCTTC
>TRBJ1-2|NA|NA|TRBV28
CPKGSLGCYGYTF
TGTCCCAAAGGATCTTTGGGATGCTATGGCTACACCTTC
>TRBJ2-3|TRBD2|medium-sized|TRBV3-1
CASTPSGGALDTQYF
TGTGCCAGCACTCCTAGCGGGGGGGCCTTGGATACGCAGTATTTT
>TRBJ2-2|NA|many|TRBV12-3/TRBV12-4
CASSLREAGATTGELFF
TGTGCCAGCAGTTTAAGAGAGGCGGGGGCGACCACCGGGGAGCTGTTTTTT
>TRBJ2-1|NA|medium-sized|TRBV7-9
CASSLSTNEQFF
TGTGCCAGCAGCCTCTCTACGAATGAGCAGTTCTTC
>TRBJ1-6|NA|many|TRBV7-2
CASSPPGFQNSPLHF
TGTGCCAGCAGCCCACCAGGGTTTCAGAATTCACCCCTCCACTTT
>TRBJ2-7|NA|NA|TRBV3-1
CASSRIRDGSYEQYF
TGTGCCAGCAGCCGTATCCGGGACGGCTCCTACGAGCAGTACTTC
>TRBJ1-6|NA|medium-sized|TRBV19
CASSASYNSPLHF
TGTGCCAGTAGTGCCTCGTATAATTCACCCCTCCACTTT
>TRBJ2-3|NA|many|TRBV20-1
CSAIGWGGVTDTQYF
TGCAGTGCTATCGGATGGGGGGGCGTTACAGATACGCAGTATTTT
>TRBJ1-1|NA|many|TRBV28
CASSPPVVTEAFF
TGTGCCAGCAGTCCCCCGGTCGTTACTGAAGCTTTCTTT
>TRBJ2-1|TRBD2|medium-sized|TRBV7-9
CASSSMTSGRYNEQFF
TGTGCCAGCAGCTCAATGACTAGCGGGAGATACAATGAGCAGTTCTTC
>TRBJ2-7|TRBD1|medium-sized|TRBV7-9
CASLESTGMVYEQYF
TGTGCCAGTTTGGAATCGACAGGGATGGTCTACGAGCAGTACTTC
>TRBJ1-5|NA|medium-sized|TRBV6-2/TRBV6-3
CASSYEDRNQPQHF
TGTGCCAGCAGTTATGAGGACAGAAATCAGCCCCAGCATTTT
>TRBJ2-3|NA|medium-sized|TRBV7-7
CASSLSPGTDTQYF
TGTGCTAGCAGCTTATCCCCAGGCACAGATACGCAGTATTTT
>TRBJ2-1|TRBD2|few|TRBV28
CASSFLHPGRAGYNEQFF
TGTGCCAGCAGTTTCCTACACCCGGGGAGGGCGGGGTACAATGAGCAGTTCTTC
>TRBJ2-3|TRBD1|large|TRBV30
CAWGKGTGITQYF
TGTGCCTGGGGTAAAGGGACAGGGATCACGCAGTATTTT
>TRBJ2-2|NA|medium-sized|TRBV6-5
CASSPGTSHTGELFF
TGTGCCAGCAGTCCCGGGACGAGCCACACCGGGGAGCTGTTTTTT
>TRBJ2-5|TRBD2|medium-sized|TRBV6-2/TRBV6-3
CAIRLAGEGETQYF
TGTGCCATCCGACTAGCGGGGGAAGGAGAGACCCAGTACTTC
>TRBJ2-7|NA|medium-sized|TRBV2
CASGVRQESYEQYF
TGTGCCAGCGGCGTGCGACAGGAGTCCTACGAGCAGTACTTC
>TRBJ1-1|TRBD1|NA|TRBV5-1
CASSLTGGDTEAFF
TGCGCCAGCAGCTTGACAGGGGGCGACACTGAAGCTTTCTTT
>TRBJ2-2|TRBD2|medium-sized|TRBV11-3
CASSPFPLTSGRGGELFF
TGTGCCAGCAGCCCCTTCCCGCTGACTAGCGGGAGAGGTGGGGAGCTGTTTTTT
>TRBJ2-1|TRBD2|large|TRBV29-1
CSVGGETSGIYNEQFF
TGCAGCGTTGGGGGGGAAACTAGCGGGATTTACAATGAGCAGTTCTTC
>TRBJ2-5|NA|medium-sized|TRBV20-1
CSAISLGAETQYF
TGCAGTGCTATATCTCTAGGGGCCGAGACCCAGTACTTC
>TRBJ2-3|TRBD1|medium-sized|TRBV20-1
CSAKPVPGQGPSTDTQYF
TGCAGTGCTAAACCTGTTCCGGGACAGGGTCCGAGCACAGATACGCAGTATTTT
>TRBJ2-3|NA|medium-sized|TRBV7-3
CASSPTGDTQYF
TGTGCCAGCAGCCCCACGGGGGATACGCAGTATTTT
>TRBJ2-5|NA|medium-sized|TRBV30
CAWSRRGETQYF
TGTGCCTGGAGTCGGAGGGGGGAGACCCAGTACTTC